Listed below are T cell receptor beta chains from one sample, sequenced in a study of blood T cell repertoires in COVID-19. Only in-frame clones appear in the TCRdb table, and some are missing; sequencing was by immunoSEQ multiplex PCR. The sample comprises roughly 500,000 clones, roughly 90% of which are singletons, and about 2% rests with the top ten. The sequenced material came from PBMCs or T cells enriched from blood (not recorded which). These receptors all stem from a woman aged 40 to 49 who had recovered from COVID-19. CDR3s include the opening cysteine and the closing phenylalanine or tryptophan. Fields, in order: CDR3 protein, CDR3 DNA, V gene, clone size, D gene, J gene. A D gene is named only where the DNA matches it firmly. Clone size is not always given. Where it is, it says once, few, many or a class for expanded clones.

CDR3aa: CASSTSGGNSPLHF
CDR3nt: TGTGCCAGCAGCACCAGTGGGGGGAATTCACCCCTCCACTTT
v_gene: TRBV5-8
abundance: few
d_gene: -
j_gene: TRBJ1-6

CDR3aa: CASSVIQGSTEAFF
CDR3nt: TGTGCCAGCAGCGTCATCCAGGGAAGCACTGAAGCTTTCTTT
v_gene: TRBV2
abundance: -
d_gene: -
j_gene: TRBJ1-1

CDR3aa: CAWSVLASGRIVAYNEQFF
CDR3nt: TGTGCCTGGAGTGTTCTGGCCAGCGGGAGAATAGTGGCCTACAATGAGCAGTTCTTC
v_gene: TRBV30
abundance: -
d_gene: TRBD2
j_gene: TRBJ2-1

CDR3aa: CASSLASGVSYNEQFF
CDR3nt: TGCGCCAGCAGCTTGGCCTCGGGAGTCTCCTACAATGAGCAGTTCTTC
v_gene: TRBV5-1
abundance: -
d_gene: -
j_gene: TRBJ2-1

CDR3aa: CASRSSNEETQYF
CDR3nt: TGTGCCAGTAGATCCAGTAATGAAGAGACCCAGTACTTC
v_gene: TRBV19
abundance: -
d_gene: -
j_gene: TRBJ2-5

CDR3aa: CASSPKSGSKNIQYF
CDR3nt: TGTGCCAGCAGCCCAAAGTCTGGTAGCAAAAACATTCAGTACTTC
v_gene: TRBV5-4
abundance: -
d_gene: -
j_gene: TRBJ2-4

CDR3aa: CASLLPAPAGEQYF
CDR3nt: TGTGCCAGCCTTCTTCCGGCACCGGCGGGGGAGCAGTACTTC
v_gene: TRBV2
abundance: -
d_gene: -
j_gene: TRBJ2-7

CDR3aa: CASSLGTEGNTIYF
CDR3nt: TGTGCCAGCAGCTTAGGGACAGAGGGAAACACCATATATTTT
v_gene: TRBV5-6
abundance: -
d_gene: TRBD1
j_gene: TRBJ1-3

CDR3aa: CASTNKAGLAEPPNTGELFF
CDR3nt: TGTGCCAGTACCAATAAGGCCGGACTAGCGGAGCCGCCGAACACCGGGGAGCTGTTTTTT
v_gene: TRBV19
abundance: -
d_gene: TRBD2
j_gene: TRBJ2-2

CDR3aa: CATSETQGARNQPQHF
CDR3nt: TGTGCCACCAGTGAGACACAGGGGGCTCGGAATCAGCCCCAGCATTTT
v_gene: TRBV24-1
abundance: -
d_gene: TRBD1
j_gene: TRBJ1-5

CDR3aa: CASSQDGRSGTGGEQYF
CDR3nt: TGCGCCAGCAGCCAAGATGGGAGGAGCGGGACCGGTGGGGAGCAGTACTTC
v_gene: TRBV4-3
abundance: once
d_gene: TRBD2
j_gene: TRBJ2-7

CDR3aa: CSVELQGNTEAFF
CDR3nt: TGCAGCGTGGAATTACAGGGTAACACTGAAGCTTTCTTT
v_gene: TRBV29-1
abundance: -
d_gene: -
j_gene: TRBJ1-1

CDR3aa: CASSLLAGGPLLGYEQYF
CDR3nt: TGTGCCAGCAGCCTACTAGCGGGAGGGCCTTTGTTAGGTTACGAGCAGTACTTC
v_gene: TRBV5-6
abundance: -
d_gene: TRBD2
j_gene: TRBJ2-7

CDR3aa: CASSLGTTSGTLDEQFF
CDR3nt: TGTGCCAGCAGCTTAGGGACGACTAGCGGGACTTTGGATGAGCAGTTCTTC
v_gene: TRBV11-2
abundance: -
d_gene: TRBD2
j_gene: TRBJ2-1

CDR3aa: CSVREGKAFF
CDR3nt: TGCAGCGTTCGGGAGGGAAAAGCTTTCTTT
v_gene: TRBV29-1
abundance: -
d_gene: -
j_gene: TRBJ1-1

CDR3aa: CASSPDDREEAWYTEAFF
CDR3nt: TGTGCCAGTAGCCCTGATGACAGGGAGGAGGCCTGGTACACTGAAGCTTTCTTT
v_gene: TRBV19
abundance: -
d_gene: TRBD1
j_gene: TRBJ1-1

CDR3aa: CASSTQGNPPDTQYF
CDR3nt: TGTGCCAGCTCCACACAGGGGAACCCCCCAGATACGCAGTATTTT
v_gene: TRBV19
abundance: -
d_gene: TRBD1
j_gene: TRBJ2-3

CDR3aa: CASSQARDRGREQYF
CDR3nt: TGCGCCAGCAGCCAAGCGCGGGACAGGGGACGCGAGCAGTACTTC
v_gene: TRBV4-3
abundance: -
d_gene: TRBD1
j_gene: TRBJ2-7

CDR3aa: CASSLARLAGAYEQYF
CDR3nt: TGTGCCAGCAGCTTGGCTCGACTAGCGGGTGCCTACGAGCAGTACTTC
v_gene: TRBV5-5
abundance: -
d_gene: TRBD2
j_gene: TRBJ2-7

CDR3aa: CATSTRTDPSTNEKLFF
CDR3nt: TGTGCCACCAGCACCAGGACAGACCCTTCAACTAATGAAAAACTGTTTTTT
v_gene: TRBV15
abundance: -
d_gene: -
j_gene: TRBJ1-4

CDR3aa: CASRSRGYEQYF
CDR3nt: TGTGCCAGCCGTTCCAGAGGCTACGAGCAGTACTTC
v_gene: TRBV28
abundance: -
d_gene: -
j_gene: TRBJ2-7

CDR3aa: CASSHQASTDTQYF
CDR3nt: TGTGCCAGCTCCCATCAAGCGAGCACAGATACGCAGTATTTT
v_gene: TRBV18
abundance: -
d_gene: -
j_gene: TRBJ2-3

CDR3aa: CASSLDIQETQYF
CDR3nt: TGTGCCAGCAGCTTAGATATACAAGAGACCCAGTACTTC
v_gene: TRBV7-2
abundance: -
d_gene: -
j_gene: TRBJ2-5

CDR3aa: CASSRTGYYNEQFF
CDR3nt: TGCGCCAGTTCGAGGACAGGGTATTACAATGAGCAGTTCTTC
v_gene: TRBV5-1
abundance: -
d_gene: TRBD1
j_gene: TRBJ2-1